The 19 T cell receptor beta chains below all came from one sample that was sequenced in a study of T-cell reconstitution after alpha-beta-depleted transplantation in children. TCRbeta library preparation incorporated unique molecular identifiers. Using its own MiXCR run on the PCR reads, TCRdb lists one record per CDR3 protein. The repertoire holds hundreds of thousands of distinct CDR3 sequences, with about 15% as singletons. The source material was PBMCs, mostly from graft donor cells, sampled 360 days after TCRalphabeta/CD19-depleted stem cell transplant. These receptors all stem from a male patient younger than 18 who had a stem cell transplant for acute lymphoblastic leukemia, so the T cells may come from the graft donor.

This clonotype was counted a few times. The rearrangement joins TRBV27 to TRBJ2-7; 9 bases match TRBD1. Trimming removed 6 bases from V and 6 bases from J; junction bases left unmatched: 9. Germline loops: CDR1 MNHEY, CDR2 SMNVEV (reference sequence). This CDR3 comprises 14 residues. The CDR3 nucleotides read TGTGCCAGCAGCAGCTTCGGGACAGGGAGCGAGCAGTACTTC. It yields the protein CASSSFGTGSEQYF.

This clonotype was seen a handful of times. The chain couples TRBV5-1 to TRBJ2-2; D might be TRBD2 (6 bases). Trimming stripped 3 bases from V and 0 bases from J, with 9 bases between. Germline-derived CDR1 and CDR2 are SGHRS and YFSETQ. The CDR3 consists of 15 residues. The DNA for the CDR3 is TGCGCCAGCAGCTGGTCGGGGGCGAACACCGGGGAGCTGTTTTTT. Translation gives CASSWSGANTGELFF.

The CDR3 here is CASSPDRPRDGYTF. The CDR3, as DNA: TGCGCCAGCAGCCCGGATCGACCTCGAGACGGCTACACCTTC. The chain links TRBV5-1 to TRBJ1-2; D gene ambiguous. CDR1 is SGHRS and CDR2 is YFSETQ in the germline V gene. This CDR3 region has 14 residues. The ends were cut back, 4 bases at V and 8 bases at J, with 18 bases in the middle.

This clonotype was recorded a few times. The V and J genes are TRBV12-3 or TRBV12-4 and TRBJ2-1, with a possible D match to TRBD2 (6 bases). CDR3 length equals 15 residues. Trimming pared 4 bases from V and 2 bases from J, leaving 12 bases between. This chain's CDR3 is CASSWGLPPYNEQFF. The CDR3 DNA sequence: TGTGCCAGCAGTTGGGGACTCCCCCCCTACAATGAGCAGTTCTTC.

This clonotype came up many times. V gene TRBV7-3 combines with J gene TRBJ2-1; D may be TRBD2 (6 bases). CDR3 size: 12 residues. Trimming removed 5 bases at V and 9 bases at J, with 11 bases between. Germline values: CDR1 SGHTA, CDR2 FQGTGA. Written as DNA, the CDR3 is TGTGCCAGCAGCCTGGCGGGATTTGAGCAGTTCTTC. This sequence encodes CASSLAGFEQFF.

This sequence joins TRBV5-1 and TRBJ2-1; 9 nucleotides match TRBD1. Per the germline V gene, CDR1 is SGHRS and CDR2 is YFSETQ. This CDR3 spans 16 amino acids. The V and J ends lost 0 bases and 7 bases, in that order; junction bases with no gene match: 8. The CDR3 DNA reads TGCGCCAGCAGCTTGGTGGGACAGGGAAGATTGAATGAGCAGTTCTTC. Translating it yields CASSLVGQGRLNEQFF.

This clonotype was counted many times. The V call is TRBV5-1, the J call TRBJ2-7; D gene ambiguous. Germline V gene lookup returns CDR1 SGHRS and CDR2 YFSETQ. The CDR3 contains 14 residues. Between the trimmed V and J ends, which lost 0 bases and 1 base, there was a span of 8 bases. The CDR3 nucleotides read TGCGCCAGCAGCTTGGTGGTGGATTCCTACGAGCAGTACTTC. It yields the protein CASSLVVDSYEQYF.

This clonotype was seen a few times. The chain is built from TRBV7-2 and TRBJ1-1; 10 nucleotides agree with TRBD1. Unmatched junction bases numbered 10, after V lost 0 bases and J lost 9 bases. This CDR3 has 16 amino acids. CDR1 and CDR2 from the germline V gene are SGHTA and FQGNSA. The CDR3 here is CASSLAIRDRGKKAFF. The CDR3 coding sequence is TGTGCCAGCAGCTTAGCTATTAGGGACAGGGGTAAGAAAGCTTTCTTT.

This clonotype was seen ten or more times. The rearrangement uses TRBV10-2 and TRBJ1-2, with D uncertain. The CDR3 loop spans 13 amino acids. V lost 3 bases and J lost 4, with 9 bases in between. Germline V CDR1 and CDR2: WSHSY, SAAADI. CDR3 in DNA: TGCGCCAGCAGTGACGCGGGATTCTATGGCTACACCTTC. Protein sequence: CASSDAGFYGYTF.

This clonotype was counted between two and nine times. This chain joins TRBV9 and TRBJ1-1; a weak D match, TRBD1 (6 bases). V was cut by 5 bases and J by 0 bases, with 11 bases left in between. The CDR3 is 14 residues long. Germline V gives CDR1 SGDLS, CDR2 YYNGEE. The DNA of the CDR3 is TGTGCCAGCAGTGCGGACAGCATGAACACTGAAGCTTTCTTT. As protein: CASSADSMNTEAFF.

The chain recombines TRBV12-3 or TRBV12-4 with TRBJ2-7, with TRBD1 matching 8 bases. With V trimmed by 7 bases and J by 2 bases, 7 bases remained unmatched. CDR3 length equals 14 residues. The CDR3 DNA reads as TGTGCCAGCAACTCAGGGGGCGCCCCCTACGAGCAGTACTTC. This gives the protein CASNSGGAPYEQYF.

This clonotype was detected only a few times. The chain is built from TRBV5-1 and TRBJ2-2, with TRBD2 identical over 10 bases. The germline CDR1 and CDR2 sequences are SGHRS and YFSETQ. V gave up 3 bases and J gave up 9 bases; unmatched junction bases: 5. This CDR3 is built from 14 residues. The CDR3 protein is CASSSLAGGRELFF. The CDR3 region has the DNA TGCGCCAGCAGCTCCTTAGCGGGAGGCCGGGAGCTGTTTTTT.

V usage is TRBV25-1 and J usage is TRBJ2-5; D gene ambiguous. V was clipped by 8 bases and J by 4 bases, with 14 bases between them. Germline loops: CDR1 MGHDK, CDR2 SYGVNS. The CDR3 spans 13 residues. DNA of the CDR3: TGTGCCAGCCTTGAGTGGGGAAGAGAGACCCAGTACTTC. This codes for CASLEWGRETQYF.

As to this clonotype: A junction boundary mismatches the germline segment, possibly from a read error. This rearrangement joins TRBV20-1 to TRBJ1-3; the D is unclear. Germline V gives CDR1 DFQATT, CDR2 SNEGSKA (reference sequence). The CDR3 contains 13 residues. CDR3 nucleotides: TGCAGTGCTGAGGACGTCTCTGAAAACACCATATATTTT. Amino acids: CSAEDVSENTIYF.

The table lists this clonotype with a few counts. The chain carries TRBV10-3 and TRBJ2-2, with D possibly called TRBD1 or TRBD2 (5 bases each). The CDR3 loop spans 16 amino acids. Germline V lookup: CDR1 ENHRY, CDR2 SYGVKD. Trimming removed 3 bases at V and 4 bases at J, with 15 bases between. CDR3 in amino acids: CAISDPLGGSTGELFF. Written as DNA, the CDR3 is TGTGCCATCAGTGATCCCCTTGGGGGATCCACCGGGGAGCTGTTTTTT.

The V and J genes are TRBV12-5 and TRBJ2-1; TRBD2 aligns across 8 bases. Trimming at V came to 3 bases and at J to 3 bases, leaving 7 bases not matched to a gene. There are 16 residues in the CDR3. The germline gives CDR1 LGHNT, CDR2 FRNRAP. The CDR3 spells CASGFGGRWGYNEQFF. In nucleotides, the CDR3 is TGTGCTAGTGGTTTCGGCGGGAGGTGGGGCTACAATGAGCAGTTCTTC.

The chain couples TRBV20-1 to TRBJ2-1, with D possibly TRBD2 on 5 matching bases. Germline values: CDR1 DFQATT, CDR2 SNEGSKA (reference sequence). Trimming left V 6 bases short and J 3 bases short, with 15 bases between. CDR3 length: 14 amino acids. The CDR3 spells CSASGLVVYNEQFF. CDR3 coding DNA: TGCAGTGCCTCTGGACTGGTAGTCTACAATGAGCAGTTCTTC.

The sample holds many counts of this clonotype. This chain links TRBV27 with TRBJ1-1, with a tentative D call TRBD1 (6 bases). Germline V lookup: CDR1 MNHEY, CDR2 SMNVEV (reference sequence). V gave up 5 bases and J gave up 1 base, with 23 bases separating them. The CDR3 runs 18 residues. The CDR3 spells CASSTLPGTHSWNTEAFF. As DNA, the CDR3 is TGTGCCAGCAGTACCCTTCCCGGGACACACTCCTGGAACACTGAAGCTTTCTTT.

This clonotype was counted a few times. This chain connects TRBV19 to TRBJ2-1; D not certain. Germline CDR1 is LNHDA and CDR2 is SQIVND (reference sequence). The CDR3 runs to 10 residues. Trimming left V 7 bases short and J 10 bases short, with 8 bases between. CDR3 protein: CASKGGEQFF. The DNA for the CDR3 is TGTGCCAGTAAGGGTGGGGAGCAGTTCTTC.